Listed here is a single T cell receptor (beta chain). Its specificity is not known. The sample comes from a study of T cell repertoires in cytomegalovirus infection. MiXCR was run by TCRdb on the reads, yielding one entry per CDR3 protein. Among some 940,000 distinct CDR3 sequences listed, approximately 31% were seen once. The ends were cut back, 2 bases at V and 7 bases at J, with 8 bases in the middle. The germline CDR1 and CDR2 sequences are KGHSH and LQKENI. The CDR3 covers 12 residues. This TCR derives from a human donor in good health (CMV status not recorded). Some clones in this sample may be carry-over from other donors' samples. The starting material was cultured CD8+ T cells from PBMCs, obtained from culture after CMV antigen stimulation. The chain couples TRBV18 to TRBJ2-5, with D hard to call. This CDR3 reads CASSPILGTQYF. For the CDR3, the DNA is TGTGCCAGCTCACCAATCCTGGGGACCCAGTACTTC.